This TCR beta chain was identified in a study of T cells after yellow fever vaccination. Study details: Some fractions had low cell numbers, and these were prepared with SMART-Seq v4 Ultra Low Input. Overall study findings and caveats: Weaker overall was a secondary response that nonetheless peaked faster, on day 5 versus 15. The booster saw the reappearance of most primary-vaccination clones (roughly 95% CD4, around 88% CD8). Overall, a small share of clonotypes was seen in both CD4 and CD8 compartments.

This clonotype was observed at least ten times. Its antigen is not identified. TCRdb reanalysed the 5' RACE reads using MiXCR and keeps one entry per CDR3 protein. The sample lists roughly 120,000 distinct CDR3 sequences, approximately 7% occurring once. Germline loops: CDR1 DFQATT, CDR2 SNEGSKA (reference sequence). The CDR3 consists of 13 residues. The V end was cut by 5 bases, the J end by 8 bases, with 16 bases between. J is TRBJ2-1 and V is TRBV20-1; perhaps TRBD2 as D (5 bases). The sample here was CD4+ T cells sorted from PBMCs, taken around 10 days after the first yellow fever vaccination. This TCR came from a young man who received the YFV17D yellow fever vaccine. CDR3 residues: CSAPDSREDEQFF. CDR3 sequence (DNA): TGCAGTGCTCCGGACTCAAGAGAGGATGAGCAGTTCTTC.